Each of the 4 T cell receptor beta chains below was sequenced from the same sample in a study of blood T cells in healthy people across ages. The authors ran a second PCR of about 6 to 11 cycles using a sample-barcoded 5' primer and a J-beta primer mix. TCRdb reanalysed the 5' RACE reads using MiXCR and keeps one entry per CDR3 protein. Of more than 650,000 distinct CDR3 sequences listed, 20% to 25% are singletons. Sequencing was performed on blood. These receptors originate from a man aged 65 to 79 in good health.

The rearrangement joins TRBV6-5 to TRBJ2-3; 7 bases map to TRBD2. The CDR3 has 14 residues. Unmatched junction bases numbered 2, after V lost 1 base and J lost 4 bases. Germline CDR1 is MNHEY and CDR2 is SVGAGI. CDR3 DNA sequence: TGTGCCAGCAGTTACTTCGGGGGGTCAGATACGCAGTATTTT. Translated, it gives CASSYFGGSDTQYF.

This clonotype was counted between two and nine times. The rearrangement joins TRBV28 to TRBJ2-5; no firm D call. This CDR3 comprises 14 residues. CDR1 and CDR2 (germline): MDHEN, SYDVKM. Trimming shortened V by 2 bases and J by 5 bases, and 12 bases separated the two germline ends. CDR3 sequence reads: CASSLRVGSETQYF. CDR3 nucleotides: TGTGCCAGCAGTTTACGGGTAGGGTCCGAGACCCAGTACTTC.

This clonotype was observed a handful of times. The V gene is TRBV6-5, the J gene TRBJ2-5; D remains unclear. Per germline, CDR1 MNHEY and CDR2 SVGAGI. V lost 0 bases and J 1 base, leaving 6 bases between the germline ends. There are 14 residues in the CDR3. Here the CDR3 reads CASSYSGPQETQYF. DNA of the CDR3: TGTGCCAGCAGTTACTCGGGCCCCCAAGAGACCCAGTACTTC.

The V and J genes are TRBV20-1 and TRBJ1-2, with 7 bases lining up with TRBD1. The germline gives CDR1 DFQATT, CDR2 SNEGSKA (reference sequence). The CDR3 runs 13 residues. V shed 6 bases and J 1 base; nucleotides not matched to a gene: 5. The CDR3 loop is CSAQTGFNYGYTF. The CDR3 DNA reads TGCAGTGCACAGACAGGGTTTAACTATGGCTACACCTTC.